Sequencing of this T cell receptor (beta chain) was carried out in a study of blood T cell repertoires in COVID-19. About the study: T cells, B-cell-depleted T cells, or PBMCs provided the cDNA or gDNA that served as material.

Assay: immunoSEQ multiplex PCR; the TCRdb copy retains only in-frame clones and omits some. The sample includes some 200,000 clones, more than 65% seen only once; the top ten take approximately 2.4%. CDR1 is SGHNT, CDR2 YENEEA, per germline. This CDR3 has 15 amino acids. After removal of 3 bases from V and 0 bases from J, the junction contained 0 bases not matched to a gene. The chain employs TRBV11-3 and TRBJ2-2; 8 positions match TRBD2. Input material: peripheral blood. This TCR came from a human donor with acute or convalescent COVID-19. The donor label of this sample is uncertain. The DNA for the CDR3 is TGTGCCAGCAGCTTGGGACTAGCGAACACCGGGGAGCTGTTTTTT. Translating it yields CASSLGLANTGELFF.